This T cell receptor beta chain originates from a study of T-cell reconstitution after alpha-beta-depleted transplantation in children. Preparation of the TCRbeta library involved a method that used unique molecular identifiers. MiXCR, applied by TCRdb to the PCR reads, yields one record per CDR3 protein. The sample carries fewer than 250,000 distinct CDR3 sequences, around a sixth recorded once. The sample holds a few counts of this clonotype. V lost 2 bases, J lost 4 bases, and 15 bases lay in between. In germline, CDR1 is DFQATT, CDR2 SNEGSKA (reference sequence). CDR3 size: 15 residues. This rearrangement joins TRBV20-1 to TRBJ1-5; TRBD1 is a possible D gene (6 bases). This sequence originates from a male patient aged 2 to 9 who had a stem cell transplant for acute lymphoblastic leukemia, so the T cells may come from the graft donor. The specimen was PBMCs, mostly from graft donor cells, collected 360 days after TCRalphabeta/CD19-depleted stem cell transplant. The CDR3 here is CSARSPGVGNQPQHF. CDR3 nucleotides: TGCAGTGCTAGATCCCCAGGGGTCGGTAATCAGCCCCAGCATTTT.